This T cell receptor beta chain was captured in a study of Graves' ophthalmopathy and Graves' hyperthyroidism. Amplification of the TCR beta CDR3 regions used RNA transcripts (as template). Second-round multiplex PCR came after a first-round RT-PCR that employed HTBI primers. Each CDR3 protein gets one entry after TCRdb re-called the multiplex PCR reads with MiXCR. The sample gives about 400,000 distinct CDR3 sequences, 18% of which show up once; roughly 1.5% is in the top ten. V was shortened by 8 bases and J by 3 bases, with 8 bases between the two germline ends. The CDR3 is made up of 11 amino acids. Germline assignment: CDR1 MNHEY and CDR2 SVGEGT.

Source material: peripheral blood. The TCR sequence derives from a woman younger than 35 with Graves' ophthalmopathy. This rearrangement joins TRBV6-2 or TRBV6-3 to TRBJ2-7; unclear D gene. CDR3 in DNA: TGTGCCAGCGTGGCGGACTACGAGCAGTACTTC. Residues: CASVADYEQYF.